Each of the 26 T cell receptor beta chains below was sequenced from the same sample in a study of shared clonotypes between healthy human individuals. The repertoire was sequenced with immunoSEQ multiplex PCR; TCRdb's copy has only in-frame clones and lacks some. Of 950,000 to 1,300,000 clones detected, 60% to 80% appear once; the ten largest clones hold roughly 1.5%. The specimen was memory CD4+ T cells sorted from blood. The subset denotes: CD45RA-negative fraction. These receptors came from a man between 18 and 29 years old in good health.

This clone was detected many times. The same CDR3 can be traced to other DNA sequences in this sample. The V gene is TRBV28, the J gene TRBJ2-7; 7 bases map to TRBD1. The V and J ends lost 2 bases and 2 bases, in that order; junction bases with no gene match: 3. Germline assignment: CDR1 MDHEN and CDR2 SYDVKM. This CDR3 has 14 amino acids. The CDR3 is CASSLLTGTYEQYF. In nucleotides, the CDR3 is TGTGCCAGCAGTTTACTGACAGGGACCTACGAGCAGTACTTC. Combining the CDR3 with reference TRBV28 and TRBJ2-7 gives the whole variable domain DVKVTQSSRYLVKRTGEKVFLECVQDMDHENMFWYRQDPGLGLRLIYFSYDVKMKEKGDIPEGYSVSREKKERFSLILESASTNQTSMYLCASSLLTGTYEQYFGPGTRLTVT.

The rearrangement joins TRBV19 to TRBJ1-5; 8 positions agree with TRBD1. Germline lookup yields CDR1 LNHDA and CDR2 SQIVND (reference sequence). V was clipped by 3 bases and J by 3 bases; unmatched bases: 13. There are 18 residues in the CDR3. CDR3 protein: CASSIDGSWTGNNQPQHF. The DNA of the CDR3 is TGTGCCAGTAGTATCGATGGGTCCTGGACAGGGAACAATCAGCCCCAGCATTTT.

The chain carries TRBV19 and TRBJ1-1; no clear D gene. CDR3 length: 14 amino acids. Germline V gene lookup returns CDR1 LNHDA and CDR2 SQIVND (reference sequence). Trimming left V 4 bases short and J 3 bases short, with 12 bases between. CDR3: CASSSPYVDTEAFF. CDR3 nucleotides: TGTGCCAGTAGTAGCCCGTATGTAGACACTGAAGCTTTCTTT.

The chain carries TRBV9 and TRBJ2-2; no reliable D call. This CDR3 is built from 13 residues. Germline CDR1 SGDLS, CDR2 YYNGEE. Trimming took 3 bases from V and 5 from J, leaving 8 bases between them. The CDR3 spells CASSDHLTGELFF. The CDR3 region has the DNA TGTGCCAGCAGCGACCACCTTACCGGGGAGCTGTTTTTT.

This sequence joins TRBV6-1 and TRBJ2-7, with TRBD2 matching 7 bases. The ends lost 7 bases at V and 7 bases at J; junction bases unmatched: 16. The CDR3 sequence is 15 residues long. The germline V gene encodes CDR1 MNHNS and CDR2 SASEGT. The CDR3 DNA is TGTGCCAGCACCCAAAGGGCGGGAGCCAAGGGGGAGCAGTACTTC. Amino acid sequence: CASTQRAGAKGEQYF.

This chain connects TRBV18 to TRBJ1-4, with unresolved D. V was cut by 1 base and J by 4 bases, with 7 bases left in between. Germline lookup yields CDR1 KGHSH and CDR2 LQKENI. The length of the CDR3 is 14 residues. CDR3 protein: CASSPRQLNEKLFF. The CDR3 DNA reads as TGTGCCAGCTCACCACGGCAACTTAATGAAAAACTGTTTTTT.

This sequence joins TRBV7-2 and TRBJ1-2, with no clear D. This CDR3 contains 14 residues. V lost 1 base to trimming and J lost 5 bases, with 11 bases between them. The germline gives CDR1 SGHTA, CDR2 FQGNSA. CDR3 nucleotides: TGTGCCAGCAGCTTAGGAGCGGCGGAGTATGGCTACACCTTC. This sequence encodes CASSLGAAEYGYTF.

This rearrangement joins TRBV5-1 to TRBJ2-1, with D perhaps TRBD1 (5 bases). In germline, CDR1 is SGHRS, CDR2 YFSETQ. The CDR3 is made up of 13 amino acids. Deletions cut 6 bases from V and 6 bases from J, with 13 bases between. CDR3 in DNA: TGCGCCAGCACCTCAGGTCAGGGCAATGAGCAGTTCTTC. It translates to CASTSGQGNEQFF. The complete variable domain, with remaining parts taken from reference TRBV5-1 and TRBJ2-1, reads KAGVTQTPRYLIKTRGQQVTLSCSPISGHRSVSWYQQTPGQGLQFLFEYFSETQRNKGNFPGRFSGRQFSNSRSEMNVSTLELGDSALYLCASTSGQGNEQFFGPGTRLTVL.

The CDR3 reads CASRSSGSKADTQYF. The CDR3 DNA follows: TGTGCCAGCAGATCTAGCGGGAGTAAGGCAGATACGCAGTATTTT. V gene TRBV7-2 combines with J gene TRBJ2-3; TRBD2 aligns across 10 bases. V shed 6 bases and J 4 bases; nucleotides not matched to a gene: 7. This CDR3 comprises 15 residues. CDR1 is SGHTA, CDR2 FQGNSA, per germline.

The chain joins TRBV5-4 to TRBJ1-2, with D unresolved. Germline loops: CDR1 SGHNT, CDR2 YYREEE (reference sequence). The length of the CDR3 is 13 residues. Trimming took 6 bases from V and 2 from J, leaving 11 bases between them. The CDR3 sequence: CASTLVGNYGYTF. The CDR3 nucleotides are TGTGCCAGCACCCTTGTGGGGAACTATGGCTACACCTTC.

This sequence joins TRBV6-5 and TRBJ1-3; D remains unclear. This CDR3 is built from 13 residues. Trimming removed 8 bases at V and 2 bases at J, with 10 bases between. Germline V lookup: CDR1 MNHEY, CDR2 SVGAGI. In DNA form, the CDR3 reads TGTGCCAGCGCGGAGACGACTGGAAACACCATATATTTT. It encodes CASAETTGNTIYF.

This chain joins TRBV29-1 and TRBJ2-1, with D hard to call. Per the germline V gene, CDR1 is SQVTM and CDR2 is ANQGSEA. The CDR3 length is 12 residues. V lost 2 bases, J lost 9 bases, and 11 bases lay in between. CDR3 in DNA: TGCAGCGTTGAACTCCTGGGCAGTGAGCAGTTCTTC. Translated, it gives CSVELLGSEQFF.

This clone was picked up one time. Additional DNA sequences in this sample encode the identical CDR3. This sequence joins TRBV6-5 and TRBJ2-7, with D possibly TRBD1 on 6 matching bases. CDR3 length: 15 amino acids. From germline, CDR1 is MNHEY and CDR2 SVGAGI. V was clipped by 0 bases and J by 4 bases, with 13 bases between them. The CDR3 DNA reads TGTGCCAGCAGTTACTCGACAGGAGCGACGTACGAGCAGTACTTC. Translating gives CASSYSTGATYEQYF.

A note on this clone: A single base separates this from a much larger clone, so it may be a read error. This chain joins TRBV11-2 and TRBJ2-7; 7 bases match TRBD1. V lost 5 bases to trimming and J lost 2 bases; unmatched junction nucleotides: 3. This CDR3 region has 13 residues. Germline assignment: CDR1 SGHAT and CDR2 FQNNGV. The CDR3 sequence is CASSVTGAYEQYF. The CDR3 DNA reads TGTGCCAGCAGCGTAACAGGGGCCTACGAGCAGTACTTC.

Of note for this clone: Other DNA sequences within the sample encode an identical CDR3. The chain uses TRBV5-1 and TRBJ1-4; D is ambiguous. Germline-derived CDR1 and CDR2 are SGHRS and YFSETQ. The CDR3 has 15 amino acids. V was pared by 0 bases and J by 0 bases, with 6 bases between. Here the CDR3 reads CASSLGDATNEKLFF. CDR3 DNA: TGCGCCAGCAGCTTGGGAGATGCAACTAATGAAAAACTGTTTTTT. Supplemented by reference TRBV5-1 and TRBJ1-4, the full variable domain reads KAGVTQTPRYLIKTRGQQVTLSCSPISGHRSVSWYQQTPGQGLQFLFEYFSETQRNKGNFPGRFSGRQFSNSRSEMNVSTLELGDSALYLCASSLGDATNEKLFFGSGTQLSVL.

This chain links TRBV11-2 with TRBJ2-1, with D perhaps TRBD1 (6 bases). Germline CDR1 SGHAT, CDR2 FQNNGV. CDR3 length: 12 residues. V lost 5 bases and J 14 bases, leaving 16 bases between the germline ends. The CDR3 sequence is CASSPWGPGEFF. CDR3 nucleotides: TGTGCCAGCAGCCCGTGGGGTCCAGGGGAGTTCTTC.

The chain joins TRBV18 to TRBJ1-5; perhaps TRBD1 as D (6 bases). V gave up 4 bases and J gave up 6 bases, with 13 bases separating them. The CDR3 totals 14 residues. CDR1 KGHSH and CDR2 LQKENI come from the germline V gene. Here the CDR3 reads CASSLLQGGQPQHF. CDR3 DNA: TGTGCCAGCTCACTGTTACAGGGCGGTCAGCCCCAGCATTTT.

This clone was detected once. The V gene is TRBV7-2, the J gene TRBJ2-7; the match to TRBD2 covers 10 bases. Germline CDR1 and CDR2: SGHTA and FQGNSA. This CDR3 is built from 14 residues. J lost 11 bases, V lost 5 bases, and 12 bases had no gene match. The CDR3 DNA reads TGTGCCAGCAGCGAGGGACTAGCGCCCCTGAGTGAGTACTTC. It yields the protein CASSEGLAPLSEYF.

Here the CDR3 DNA reads TGTGCCAGCAGCCGACTAAAACTAGCGGGAGTGGGAAATGAGCAGTTCTTC. Translating gives CASSRLKLAGVGNEQFF. The chain employs TRBV5-5 and TRBJ2-1; 11 bases match TRBD2. Germline trimming cut 4 bases from V and 7 bases from J; bases unmatched to any gene: 13. CDR3 length: 17 residues. Germline assignment: CDR1 SGHKS and CDR2 YYEKEE (reference sequence).

In the case of this clone: This clone may be a read error of a much larger clone one base away. Other DNA sequences within the sample encode an identical CDR3. This chain's CDR3 is CASSLRETQYF. The CDR3 DNA is TGTGCCAGCAGCTTGAGAGAGACCCAGTACTTC. The rearrangement links TRBV5-6 to TRBJ2-5; D is undetermined. Germline lookup yields CDR1 SGHDT and CDR2 YYEEEE. Trimming shortened V by 1 base and J by 4 bases, and 2 bases separated the two germline ends. The CDR3 sequence is 11 residues long.

This clone has only a few counts. V and J are TRBV10-3 and TRBJ2-2; 7 nucleotides line up with TRBD2. This CDR3 region has 16 residues. V lost 10 bases and J lost 7; bases outside the gene matches: 18. The V gene's germline CDR1 is ENHRY and CDR2 SYGVKD. In nucleotides, the CDR3 is TGTGCCACCCAACGAATGGGAGGGAAGGTCGGCGGGGAGCTGTTTTTT. Encoded protein: CATQRMGGKVGGELFF.

The chain joins TRBV6-1 to TRBJ1-2; TRBD1 agrees at 8 bases. With V trimmed by 3 bases and J by 5 bases, 14 bases remained unmatched. The CDR3 consists of 17 residues. CDR1 MNHNS and CDR2 SASEGT come from the germline V gene. CDR3: CASSEGQVPKDIYGYTF. For the CDR3, the DNA is TGTGCCAGCAGTGAGGGACAGGTACCAAAGGATATTTATGGCTACACCTTC.

The chain couples TRBV4-2 to TRBJ2-5, with 9 bases lining up with TRBD1. Germline V gene sequence: CDR1 LGHNA, CDR2 YNFKEQ. V lost 2 bases, J lost 5 bases, and 6 bases stayed unmatched. This CDR3 contains 15 residues. As DNA, the CDR3 is TGTGCCAGCAGCCAACTCACAGGGGGCGAGGAGACCCAGTACTTC. Amino acids: CASSQLTGGEETQYF.

This sequence joins TRBV7-9 and TRBJ1-1; 7 nucleotides agree with TRBD1. The germline CDR1 and CDR2 sequences are SEHNR and FQNEAQ (reference sequence). The trim removed 5 bases at V and 2 bases at J, leaving 5 bases unmatched. This CDR3 comprises 14 residues. DNA for the CDR3: TGTGCCAGCAGCCTAGACAGGGAAAACACTGAAGCTTTCTTT. Amino acid sequence: CASSLDRENTEAFF.

This chain uses TRBV19 with TRBJ1-6; D unclear. Trimming removed 6 bases from V and 2 bases from J, with 11 bases in between. Germline V gives CDR1 LNHDA, CDR2 SQIVND (reference sequence). The CDR3 has 15 amino acids. The CDR3 DNA sequence: TGTGCCAGTAGCTCCCGGGAAACCTATAATTCACCCCTCCACTTT. This sequence encodes CASSSRETYNSPLHF.

This rearrangement joins TRBV6-6 to TRBJ2-7, with 8 bases that match TRBD1. CDR3 size: 15 residues. Per germline, CDR1 MNHNY and CDR2 SVGAGI (reference sequence). Trimming at V came to 8 bases and at J to 4 bases, leaving 13 bases not matched to a gene. DNA of the CDR3: TGTGCCAGCGATGATCGGACAGGGAATTGGTACGAGCAGTACTTC. Its translation is CASDDRTGNWYEQYF.